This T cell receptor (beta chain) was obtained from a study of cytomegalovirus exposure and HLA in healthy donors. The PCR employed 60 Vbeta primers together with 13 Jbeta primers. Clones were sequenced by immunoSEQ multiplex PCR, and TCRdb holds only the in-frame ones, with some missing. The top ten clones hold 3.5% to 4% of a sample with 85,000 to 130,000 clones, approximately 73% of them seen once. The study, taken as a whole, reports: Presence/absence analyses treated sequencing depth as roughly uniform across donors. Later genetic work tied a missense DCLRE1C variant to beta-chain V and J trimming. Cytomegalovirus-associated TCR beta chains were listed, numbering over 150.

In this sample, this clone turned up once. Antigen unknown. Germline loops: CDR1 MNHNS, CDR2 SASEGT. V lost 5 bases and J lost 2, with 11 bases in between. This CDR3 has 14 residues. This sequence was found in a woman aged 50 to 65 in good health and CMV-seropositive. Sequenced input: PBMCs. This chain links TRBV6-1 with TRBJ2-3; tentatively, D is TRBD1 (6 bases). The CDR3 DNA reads TGTGCCAGCAGTCATAACAGGGACACAGATACGCAGTATTTT. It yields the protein CASSHNRDTDTQYF.